These 2 T cell receptor beta chains came from one sample sequenced in a study of human T cells and chemical hapten exposure. The time point: patch test 2, 6 weeks after DPC sensitization. Treatment meaning: therapeutic diphenylcyclopropenone sensitization with weekly scalp DPC. One entry per CDR3 protein results from TCRdb running MiXCR on the RACE reads. The repertoire holds under 450,000 distinct CDR3 sequences, with more than 5% as singletons. The sequencing here drew on whole blood, taken in connection with sensitization to the hapten diphenylcyclopropenone (DPC). The origin of the receptors is a young woman with alopecia areata. Some clones in this sample may be carry-over from other donors' samples.

There are a few counts of this clonotype. V is TRBV6-5 and J is TRBJ2-2; D possibly corresponds to TRBD1 (5 bases). The CDR3 runs 13 residues. Germline values: CDR1 MNHEY, CDR2 SVGAGI. Trimming stripped 6 bases from V and 4 bases from J, with 9 bases between. The CDR3 nucleotides are TGTGCCAGCAGGGAGACAGCCACCGGGGAGCTGTTTTTT. Amino acids: CASRETATGELFF.

The gene calls are TRBV9 and TRBJ2-3, with no clear D. Trimming removed 0 bases from V and 2 bases from J, with 7 bases in between. The CDR3 loop spans 14 amino acids. The germline V gene has CDR1 SGDLS and CDR2 YYNGEE. This CDR3 is CASSVDAPTDTQYF. Here the CDR3 DNA reads TGTGCCAGCAGCGTAGACGCGCCCACAGATACGCAGTATTTT. The full variable domain, its missing parts supplied by reference TRBV9 and TRBJ2-3, is DSGVTQTPKHLITATGQRVTLRCSPRSGDLSVYWYQQSLDQGLQFLIQYYNGEERAKGNILERFSAQQFPDLHSELNLSSLELGDSALYFCASSVDAPTDTQYFGPGTRLTVL.